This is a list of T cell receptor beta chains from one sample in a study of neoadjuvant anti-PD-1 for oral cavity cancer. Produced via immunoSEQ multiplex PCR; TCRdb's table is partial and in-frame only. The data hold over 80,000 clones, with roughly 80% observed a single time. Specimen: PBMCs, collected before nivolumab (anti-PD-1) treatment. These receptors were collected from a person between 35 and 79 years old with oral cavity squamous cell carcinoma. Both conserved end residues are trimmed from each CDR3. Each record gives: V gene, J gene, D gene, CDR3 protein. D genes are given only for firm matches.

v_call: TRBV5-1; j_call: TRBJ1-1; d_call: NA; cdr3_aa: ASSLAATGTEAF
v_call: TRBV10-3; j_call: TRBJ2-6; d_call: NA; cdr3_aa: AITRETGANVLT
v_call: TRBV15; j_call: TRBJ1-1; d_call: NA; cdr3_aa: ATSRDTSNTEAF
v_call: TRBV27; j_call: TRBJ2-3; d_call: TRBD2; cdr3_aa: ASSPRGLAGTQY
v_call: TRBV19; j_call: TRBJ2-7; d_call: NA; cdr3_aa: ASSIGLGEQY
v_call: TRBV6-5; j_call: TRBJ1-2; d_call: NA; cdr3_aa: ASSFGQETNYGYT
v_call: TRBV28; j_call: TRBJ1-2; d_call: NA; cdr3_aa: ASSHRTRQAVYGYT
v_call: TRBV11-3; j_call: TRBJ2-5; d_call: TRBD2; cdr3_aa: ASSRSGLETQY
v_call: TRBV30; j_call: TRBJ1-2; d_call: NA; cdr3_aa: AWREPSYGYT
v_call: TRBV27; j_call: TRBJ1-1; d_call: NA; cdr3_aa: ASSLARLNTEAF
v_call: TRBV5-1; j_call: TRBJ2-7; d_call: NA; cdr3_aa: ASSLGAAAYEQY
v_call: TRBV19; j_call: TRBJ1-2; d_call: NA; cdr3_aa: ASSISGIGNYGYT
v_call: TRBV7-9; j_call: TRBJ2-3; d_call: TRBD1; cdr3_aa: ASSPNRGGADTQY
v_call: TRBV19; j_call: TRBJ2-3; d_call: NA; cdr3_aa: ASSIGADTDTQY
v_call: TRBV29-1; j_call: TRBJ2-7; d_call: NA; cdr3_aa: SVVLVLSSYEQY
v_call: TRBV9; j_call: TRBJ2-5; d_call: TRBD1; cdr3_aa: ASSLGQGGETQY
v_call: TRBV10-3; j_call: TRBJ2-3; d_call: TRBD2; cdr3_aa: AISGEGLADTQY
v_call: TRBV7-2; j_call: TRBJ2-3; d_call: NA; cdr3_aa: ASSLVVRTDTQY
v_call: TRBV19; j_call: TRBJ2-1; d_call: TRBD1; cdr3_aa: ASSISSRGFYNEQF
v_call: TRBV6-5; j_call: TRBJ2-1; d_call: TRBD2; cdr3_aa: ASSLGLAGYNEQF
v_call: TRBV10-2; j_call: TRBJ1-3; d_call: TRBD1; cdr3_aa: ASSGQQGTIY
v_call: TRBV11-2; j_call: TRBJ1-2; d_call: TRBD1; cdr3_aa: ASRKPGQGFYGYT
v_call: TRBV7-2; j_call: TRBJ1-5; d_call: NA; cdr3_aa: ASSSSGLAQH
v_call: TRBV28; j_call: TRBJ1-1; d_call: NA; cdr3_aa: ASSDGRMNTEAF
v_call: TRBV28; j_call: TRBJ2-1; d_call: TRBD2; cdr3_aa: ASSSSGTYNEQF
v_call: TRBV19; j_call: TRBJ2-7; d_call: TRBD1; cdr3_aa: ASSIDMGTVYEQY
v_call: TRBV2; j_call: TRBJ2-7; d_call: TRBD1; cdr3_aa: ASSGQGSSMEQY
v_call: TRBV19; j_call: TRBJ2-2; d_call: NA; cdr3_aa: ASSGGLYTGELF
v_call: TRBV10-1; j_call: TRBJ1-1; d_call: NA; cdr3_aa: ASSEAF
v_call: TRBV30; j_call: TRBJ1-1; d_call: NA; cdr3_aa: AWSREGGTEAF
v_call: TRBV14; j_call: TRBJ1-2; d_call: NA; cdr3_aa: ASSQGEVSRYT
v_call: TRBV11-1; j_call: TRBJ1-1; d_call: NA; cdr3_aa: ASSSRVNAEAF
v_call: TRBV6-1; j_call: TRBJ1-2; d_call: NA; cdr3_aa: ASSQSGSGYT
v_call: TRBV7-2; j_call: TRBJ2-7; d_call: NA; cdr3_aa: ASSLRAGIAYEQY
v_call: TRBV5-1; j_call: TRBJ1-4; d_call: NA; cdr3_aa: ASSSTVPNEKLF
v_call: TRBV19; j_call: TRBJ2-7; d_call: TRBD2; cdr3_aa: ASSTLGLAGSSYEQY
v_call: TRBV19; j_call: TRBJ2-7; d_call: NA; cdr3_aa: ASSSAGTRSYEQY
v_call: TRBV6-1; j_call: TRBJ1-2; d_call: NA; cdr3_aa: ASSSGTDFSGYT
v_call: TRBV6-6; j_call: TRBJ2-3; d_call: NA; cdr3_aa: ASSFSTDTQY
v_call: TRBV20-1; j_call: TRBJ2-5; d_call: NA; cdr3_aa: SASPGETQY
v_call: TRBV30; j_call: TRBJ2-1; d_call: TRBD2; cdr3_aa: AWRTLREPYNEQF
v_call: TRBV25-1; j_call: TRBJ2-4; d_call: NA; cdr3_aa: ASSESTVAKNIQY
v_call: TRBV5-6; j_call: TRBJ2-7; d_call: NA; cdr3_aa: ASSIYGISYEQY